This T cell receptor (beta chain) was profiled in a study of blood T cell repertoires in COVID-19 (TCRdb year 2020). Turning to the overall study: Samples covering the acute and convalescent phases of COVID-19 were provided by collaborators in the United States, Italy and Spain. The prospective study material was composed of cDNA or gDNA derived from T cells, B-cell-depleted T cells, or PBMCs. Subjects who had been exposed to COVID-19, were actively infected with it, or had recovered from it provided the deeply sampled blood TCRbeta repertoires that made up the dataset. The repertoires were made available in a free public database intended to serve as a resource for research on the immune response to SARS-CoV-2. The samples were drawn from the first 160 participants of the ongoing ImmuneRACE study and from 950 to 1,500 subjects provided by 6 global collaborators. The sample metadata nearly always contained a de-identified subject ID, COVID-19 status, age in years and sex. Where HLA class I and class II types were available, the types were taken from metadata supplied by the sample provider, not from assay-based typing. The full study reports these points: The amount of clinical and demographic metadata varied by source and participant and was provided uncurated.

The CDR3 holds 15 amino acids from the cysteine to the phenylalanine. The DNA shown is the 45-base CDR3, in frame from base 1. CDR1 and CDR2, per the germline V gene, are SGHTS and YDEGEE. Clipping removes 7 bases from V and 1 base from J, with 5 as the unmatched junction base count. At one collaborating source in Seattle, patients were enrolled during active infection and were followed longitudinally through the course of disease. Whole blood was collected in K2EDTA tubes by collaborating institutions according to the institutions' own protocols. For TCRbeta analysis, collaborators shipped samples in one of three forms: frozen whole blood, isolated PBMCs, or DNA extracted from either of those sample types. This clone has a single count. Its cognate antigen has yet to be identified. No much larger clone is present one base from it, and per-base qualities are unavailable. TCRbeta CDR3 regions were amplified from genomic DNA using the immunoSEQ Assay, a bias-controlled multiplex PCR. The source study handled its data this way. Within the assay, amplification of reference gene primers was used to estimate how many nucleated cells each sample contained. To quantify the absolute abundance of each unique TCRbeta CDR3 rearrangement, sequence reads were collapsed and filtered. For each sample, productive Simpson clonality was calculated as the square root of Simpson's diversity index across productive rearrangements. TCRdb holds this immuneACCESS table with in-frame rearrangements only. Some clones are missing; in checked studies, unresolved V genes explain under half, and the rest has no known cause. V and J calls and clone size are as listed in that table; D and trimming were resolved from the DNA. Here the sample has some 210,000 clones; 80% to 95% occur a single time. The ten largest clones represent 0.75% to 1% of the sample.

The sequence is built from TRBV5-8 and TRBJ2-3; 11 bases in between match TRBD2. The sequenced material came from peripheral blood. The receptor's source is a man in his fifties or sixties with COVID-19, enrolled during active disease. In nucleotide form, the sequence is TGTGCCAGCCATGGGACTAGCGGTCGCACAGATACGCAGTATTTT. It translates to CASHGTSGRTDTQYF.